This T cell receptor (beta chain) was identified in a study of tumor-infiltrating lymphocytes in glioblastoma multiforme. V was shortened by 5 bases and J by 7 bases, with 12 bases between the two germline ends. CDR3 length: 13 residues. CDR1 and CDR2 from the germline V gene are MNHEY and SVGAGI. Notes on the study in general: Detected clone frequencies may not reflect cell counts, being RNA-based. Just one glioblastoma patient contributed to the TCR-mutation comparison.

TCR beta libraries were built from RNA through three nested multiplex PCR rounds using modified ARM-PCR. A C-beta primer primed TCRB cDNA from approximately 0.5 ug RNA. TCRdb called the multiplex PCR reads again in MiXCR, with one record for every CDR3 protein. The sample includes approximately 30,000 distinct CDR3 sequences, roughly three fifths of them seen just once. Regarding this clonotype: The antigen is not known.

The V gene is TRBV6-5, the J gene TRBJ1-5, with D possibly TRBD1 on 6 matching bases. Sequences were obtained from brain tumor tissue. The receptor's source is a male donor with glioblastoma. CDR3 sequence reads: CASSTQQGQPQHF. The DNA of the CDR3 is TGTGCCAGCAGTACCCAACAGGGACAGCCCCAGCATTTT.